This TCR beta chain appears in the sequencing data of a study of blood T cell repertoires in COVID-19. Study-wide background: The origin of the acute and convalescent COVID-19 samples was the United States, Italy and Spain. T cells, B-cell-depleted T cells, or PBMCs provided the cDNA or gDNA that served as material.

V gave up 0 bases and J gave up 7 bases; unmatched junction bases: 7. CDR1 SGHRS and CDR2 YFSETQ come from the germline V gene. CDR3 size: 16 residues. Original handling: The assay estimated nucleated cells by amplifying reference gene primers. TCRdb's copy holds only in-frame clones and misses some; the assay was immunoSEQ multiplex PCR. That table furnishes V, J and clone size, whereas the DNA furnished D and trimming. The table has nearly 110,000 clones, roughly 88% seen once. Sequenced sample: peripheral blood. This clonotype was obtained from a man aged 45 to 65 with active or convalescent COVID-19. The chain joins TRBV5-1 to TRBJ2-1; 10 bases agree with TRBD1. The DNA of the CDR3 is TGCGCCAGCAGCTTGGGAGACAGGGGGCAATGGAATGAGCAGTTCTTC. The encoded protein is CASSLGDRGQWNEQFF.